These 18 T cell receptor beta chains originate from one sample sequenced in a study of Graves' ophthalmopathy and Graves' hyperthyroidism. TCR beta CDR3 amplification used RNA transcripts. Second-round multiplex PCR came after first-round RT-PCR with HTBI primers. One entry per CDR3 protein results from TCRdb running MiXCR on the multiplex PCR reads. The sample lists about 500,000 distinct CDR3 sequences; around 14% were seen once. Sequenced sample: blood. All receptors derive from a woman in her 30s with Graves' ophthalmopathy.

This clonotype was detected many times. The CDR3 region has the DNA TGTGCCACCAGCAGAGATATTCCCGGGCCCTACGAGCAGTACTTC. Translating gives CATSRDIPGPYEQYF. J is TRBJ2-7 and V is TRBV15; no definite D call. The CDR3 length is 15 residues. V was cut by 0 bases and J by 2 bases, with 11 bases left in between. Germline V gene data show CDR1 as LNHNV and CDR2 as YYDKDF (reference sequence).

This chain connects TRBV6-1 to TRBJ2-3; D may be TRBD1 or TRBD2 (6 bases each). Between the trimmed V and J ends, which lost 5 bases and 2 bases, there was a span of 14 bases. In germline, CDR1 is MNHNS, CDR2 SASEGT. CDR3 length: 15 residues. In DNA, the CDR3 is TGTGCCAGCAGTCCGCGGGACACCTTCACAGATACGCAGTATTTT. It specifies CASSPRDTFTDTQYF.

There are many counts of this clonotype. The V call is TRBV19, the J call TRBJ1-1; D uncertain. The CDR3 totals 16 residues. Germline CDR1 reads LNHDA; CDR2 reads SQIVND (reference sequence). Trimming cost V 8 bases and J 5 bases, with 24 bases left between them. This CDR3 reads CASCPKRNLIGTEAFF. In DNA form, the CDR3 reads TGTGCCAGTTGCCCTAAGAGGAACCTTATTGGTACTGAAGCTTTCTTT.

The chain has TRBV18 and TRBJ1-1; D is perhaps TRBD1 (6 bases). This CDR3 contains 14 residues. V lost 4 bases, J lost 4 bases, and 13 bases lay in between. Germline assignment: CDR1 KGHSH and CDR2 LQKENI. CDR3 DNA sequence: TGTGCCAGCTCACTGTCGGGGGCGTTCACTGAAGCTTTCTTT. It translates to CASSLSGAFTEAFF.

This clonotype turned up a few times. This sequence joins TRBV3-1 and TRBJ2-2; 9 positions agree with TRBD2. The CDR3 spans 16 residues. CDR1 is LGHDT and CDR2 is YNNKEL in the germline V gene (reference sequence). The V segment lost 4 bases and the J segment 1 base; nucleotides outside the gene matches: 4. The CDR3 DNA follows: TGTGCCAGCAGCCCCTTAGCGGGAGAGAACACCGGGGAGCTGTTTTTT. The encoded protein is CASSPLAGENTGELFF.

This clonotype has at least ten counts. The chain combines TRBV10-2 with TRBJ1-1; D call uncertain. Per the germline V gene, CDR1 is WSHSY and CDR2 is SAAADI. V shed 8 bases and J shed 0 bases, with 10 bases lying between them. The CDR3 contains 13 residues. The CDR3 loop reads CASQDSMNTEAFF. CDR3 in DNA: TGCGCCAGCCAGGACTCAATGAACACTGAAGCTTTCTTT.

At least ten counts were recorded for this clonotype. This rearrangement joins TRBV6-1 to TRBJ1-6; D may be TRBD1 (6 bases). The germline V gene encodes CDR1 MNHNS and CDR2 SASEGT. The CDR3 extends over 17 amino acids. V was trimmed by 2 bases and J by 4 bases, leaving 15 bases between them. The CDR3 DNA follows: TGTGCCAGCAGTGAAACGGGACATTTCCGTTATAATTCACCCCTCCACTTT. This encodes CASSETGHFRYNSPLHF.

Notes on this clonotype: The junction does not match germline at one end; this may be a read error. The chain couples TRBV20-1 to TRBJ1-5; perhaps TRBD1 as D (5 bases). CDR3 length: 16 amino acids. CDR1 and CDR2 (germline): DFQATT, SNEGSKA (reference sequence). CDR3 region: CSARALKQAFRQPQRF. In nucleotides, the CDR3 is TGCAGTGCTAGAGCACTTAAACAGGCTTTCCGTCAGCCCCAGCGTTTT.

This clonotype was counted a few times. The rearrangement uses TRBV12-3 or TRBV12-4 and TRBJ2-2; 10 bases align to TRBD1. Trimming cost V 5 bases and J 9 bases; bases outside gene matches: 9. The CDR3 has 15 amino acids. CDR3: CASSRQGATFRELFF. The CDR3 DNA reads as TGTGCCAGCAGTCGACAGGGGGCGACCTTTCGGGAGCTGTTTTTT.

This clonotype showed up many times. The chain employs TRBV28 and TRBJ2-4, with a possible D match to TRBD2 (6 bases). The ends were cut back, 4 bases at V and 9 bases at J, with 16 bases in the middle. The germline CDR1 and CDR2 sequences are MDHEN and SYDVKM. The CDR3 spans 14 residues. This CDR3 is CASSYGFRRGIQYF. CDR3 bases: TGTGCCAGCAGTTACGGGTTTCGGCGGGGCATTCAGTACTTC.

This clonotype was counted between two and nine times. Since a much larger clone is just one base distant, this may be a read error. This chain joins TRBV15 and TRBJ1-1, with a weak D call TRBD1 (5 bases). CDR3 length equals 16 residues. Germline assignment: CDR1 LNHNV and CDR2 YYDKDF (reference sequence). The CDR3 coding sequence is TGTGCCACCAGCAGAGATCAGGGCAGGAAAGGCGCTGAAGCTTGCTTT. Translated: CATSRDQGRKGAEACF.

There are many counts of this clonotype. The rearrangement links TRBV14 to TRBJ1-1; D is perhaps TRBD1 (5 bases). Germline V gives CDR1 SGHDN, CDR2 FVKESK. The CDR3 is 15 residues long. Trimming cost V 0 bases and J 0 bases, with 8 bases left between them. The CDR3 sequence is CASSQDEGLNTEAFF. As DNA, the CDR3 is TGTGCCAGCAGCCAAGATGAGGGGTTGAACACTGAAGCTTTCTTT.

This clonotype has a handful of counts. The CDR3 nucleotides read TGCAGTGCTAAGATCGACAGGGAAGGGAACCAGCCCCAGCATTTT. This gives the protein CSAKIDREGNQPQHF. The chain combines TRBV20-1 with TRBJ1-5; 7 bases map to TRBD1. CDR3 length equals 15 residues. V shed 4 bases and J 7 bases; nucleotides not matched to a gene: 13. Germline V gene lookup returns CDR1 DFQATT and CDR2 SNEGSKA (reference sequence).

The rearrangement links TRBV4-1 to TRBJ1-2; 12 nucleotides align to TRBD1. The CDR3 covers 17 residues. Unmatched junction bases numbered 10, after V lost 2 bases and J lost 6 bases. The germline V gene has CDR1 MGHRA and CDR2 YSYEKL. CDR3 protein: CASSQTSGTGGENGYTF. CDR3 sequence (DNA): TGCGCCAGCAGCCAAACCTCTGGGACAGGGGGCGAGAATGGCTACACCTTC.

This clonotype has a count of ten or more. The chain uses TRBV30 and TRBJ1-5; D is ambiguous. V lost 3 bases, J lost 0 bases, and 18 bases lay in between. This CDR3 spans 17 amino acids. Looked up from germline, CDR1 is GTSNPN and CDR2 is SVGIG (reference sequence). CDR3 in amino acids: CAWRGRGLGYSNQPQHF. In DNA, the CDR3 is TGTGCCTGGAGAGGACGGGGTTTGGGATATAGCAATCAGCCCCAGCATTTT.

In this sample, this clonotype turned up many times. This chain uses TRBV12-3 or TRBV12-4 with TRBJ1-2, with D uncertain. The CDR3 has 14 residues. The germline V and J ends were trimmed by 1 base and 2 bases, with 8 bases remaining between them. The CDR3 sequence is CASSLGQRNYGYTF. The DNA of the CDR3 is TGTGCCAGCAGTTTAGGGCAGAGAAACTATGGCTACACCTTC.

This clonotype has ten or more counts. V gene TRBV29-1 combines with J gene TRBJ2-7, with 8 positions matching TRBD1. The trim removed 0 bases at V and 2 bases at J, leaving 6 bases unmatched. The CDR3 contains 15 residues. Germline V gives CDR1 SQVTM, CDR2 ANQGSEA. DNA of the CDR3: TGCAGCGTTGAAGATCCGAGGACAGGGACCTACGAGCAGTACTTC. Its protein product is CSVEDPRTGTYEQYF.

This clonotype was seen many times. Since the CDR3 does not end with the conserved phenylalanine or tryptophan, this likely comes from a read error. The rearrangement links TRBV19 to TRBJ2-5, with 7 positions matching TRBD1. The germline CDR1 and CDR2 sequences are LNHDA and SQIVND (reference sequence). The CDR3 is 15 residues long. With V trimmed by 5 bases and J by 1 base, 7 bases remained unmatched. CDR3 loop: CASSPPDRTQETQYL. DNA for the CDR3: TGTGCCAGTAGTCCGCCGGACAGGACCCAAGAGACCCAGTACCTC.